The rows below give T cell receptor beta chains drawn from one sample of a study of shared clonotypes between healthy human individuals. Assay: immunoSEQ multiplex PCR; the TCRdb copy retains only in-frame clones and omits some. The sample consists of millions of clones, 95% of them appearing once. The sample consisted of naive CD4+ T cells sorted from blood. Receptors originate from a man in his late teens or twenties in good health. The CDR3 runs from the conserved cysteine through the conserved F or W.

j_call	cdr3_length	v_call	cdr3_aa
TRBJ2-3	15	TRBV28	CASSTGTGGTDTQYF
TRBJ2-7	13	TRBV18	CASSPPGADEQYF
TRBJ2-7	16	TRBV7-2	CASSLNGGQGSYEQYF
TRBJ1-2	15	TRBV7-9	CASSLVTRDGYGYTF
TRBJ2-5	15	TRBV5-1	CASSLVGQGQETQYF
TRBJ2-3	18	TRBV4-2	CASSQEIPSTGAADTQYF
TRBJ2-2	14	TRBV7-2	CASSLFTSSGELFF
TRBJ1-1	12	TRBV11-2	CASSRQGVKAFF
TRBJ1-1	16	TRBV6-5	CASSSSYSGLNTEAFF
TRBJ1-5	15	TRBV7-2	CASSAYPGSNQPQHF
TRBJ2-2	15	TRBV2	CASSERESNTGELFF
TRBJ1-5	13	TRBV18	CASSLDRNQPQHF
TRBJ2-5	13	TRBV7-3	CASSQGTAGTQYF
TRBJ1-2	15	TRBV6-6	CASSWSWEGGYGYTF
TRBJ2-7	17	TRBV19	CASSGTSGSSSSYEQYF
TRBJ2-3	14	TRBV27	CASSLRGPWDTQYF
TRBJ2-1	14	TRBV30	CAWGSGRSYNEQFF
TRBJ1-5	13	TRBV28	CASTSLRNQPQHF
TRBJ2-1	17	TRBV5-6	CASSLLAGGHVMHEQFF
TRBJ2-7	14	TRBV28	CASSFDGLKYEQYF
TRBJ2-1	17	TRBV4-1	CASSQGRGRELYNEQFF
TRBJ2-5	14	TRBV7-9	CASSLGQKEETQYF
TRBJ1-2	18	TRBV7-8	CASSPFTGQIVADYGYTF
TRBJ2-3	14	TRBV6-6	CASSSGQGTNTQYF
TRBJ2-3	16	TRBV25-1	CASSSLGKLSTDTQYF
TRBJ2-3	17	TRBV7-2	CASSTSGRTSGTDTQYF
TRBJ1-4	14	TRBV7-9	CASSRTGGDEKLFF
TRBJ2-1	16	TRBV28	CASSSPGQERYNEQFF
TRBJ2-5	15	TRBV29-1	CSVWGDQSPQETQYF
TRBJ1-3	14	TRBV6-6	CASFQGAPGNTIYF
TRBJ1-1	14	TRBV6-5	CASSFDRVNTEAFF
TRBJ1-4	14	TRBV19	CASSRGQLNEKLFF
TRBJ2-7	17	TRBV27	CASSLRIWAGGVNEQYF
TRBJ1-1	14	TRBV27	CASSPYPENTEAFF
TRBJ2-5	13	TRBV19	CASSGAGGETQYF
TRBJ2-7	15	TRBV5-4	CASSFSGGFPYEQYF
TRBJ2-5	16	TRBV30	CAWRMNFKAGRETQYF
TRBJ2-5	13	TRBV5-4	CASSSRAQETQYF
TRBJ1-6	16	TRBV4-3	CASSQGLGQGASPLHF
TRBJ2-5	16	TRBV9	CASSAGGSPKQETQYF
TRBJ1-5	14	TRBV30	CAWSVREGEGPQHF
TRBJ2-3	18	TRBV7-2	CASSLSRQGRWLTDTQYF
TRBJ2-2	14	TRBV5-1	CASSFRGDTGELFF
TRBJ2-7	16	TRBV29-1	CSVILPKRDRDYEQYF
TRBJ1-1	13	TRBV6-4	CASSAGTNTEAFF
TRBJ2-2	13	TRBV2	CASMARATGELFF
TRBJ2-2	15	TRBV10-2	CASWGGLTNTGELFF
TRBJ1-1	15	TRBV27	CASSFIQGLNTEAFF
TRBJ1-1	14	TRBV7-9	CASSLSGGDTEAFF
TRBJ2-7	16	TRBV5-4	CASSLVGMRTAYEQYF
TRBJ2-2	15	TRBV7-9	CASSPGTGSNGELFF
TRBJ1-2	15	TRBV9	CASSVALLGNYGYTF